This is a list of T cell receptor beta chains from one sample in a study of vaccination and CD4 T cells after COVID-19. One entry per CDR3 protein results from TCRdb running MiXCR on the PCR reads. Here the sample spans 7,000 to 9,000 distinct CDR3 sequences, 43% being singletons. The antigens for these receptors are not known. Material: CD4+ T cells from blood, cultured in vitro. Every receptor here comes from a human donor in good health. CDR3s include the opening cysteine and the closing phenylalanine or tryptophan. D genes are given only for firm matches. Clone size appears in some rows only: once, few, many, or a class for an expanded clone.

J gene | V gene | D gene | clone size | CDR3 protein | CDR3 DNA
TRBJ2-5 | TRBV20-1 | TRBD2 | NA | CSASGSPGLAGETQYF | TGCAGTGCTAGTGGTTCCCCGGGACTAGCGGGAGAGACCCAGTACTTC
TRBJ1-3 | TRBV20-1 | TRBD1 | NA | CSASPGTGTLSGNTIYF | TGCAGTGCTAGTCCCGGGACAGGGACTCTCTCTGGAAACACCATATATTTT
TRBJ1-1 | TRBV6-5 | NA | NA | CASSYLGVGNTEAFF | TGTGCCAGCAGTTATCTTGGGGTAGGAAACACTGAAGCTTTCTTT
TRBJ1-3 | TRBV5-4 | TRBD1 | NA | CASSARDRGSGNTIYF | TGTGCCAGCAGCGCCCGGGACAGGGGGAGTGGAAACACCATATATTTT
TRBJ1-6 | TRBV4-3 | NA | NA | CASSQYLRSVSPLHF | TGCGCCAGCAGCCAATACCTGAGATCAGTTTCACCCCTCCACTTT
TRBJ2-7 | TRBV11-1 | NA | NA | CASSLSPYEQYF | TGTGCCAGCAGCTTAAGCCCCTACGAGCAGTACTTC
TRBJ2-7 | TRBV6-1 | TRBD2 | NA | CASRPQGVAGTSYF | TGTGCCAGCAGACCCCAGGGAGTAGCGGGTACCTCGTACTTC
TRBJ1-5 | TRBV20-1 | NA | few | CSARRAGLSNQPQHF | TGCAGTGCTAGACGGGCGGGGTTGAGCAATCAGCCCCAGCATTTT
TRBJ2-2 | TRBV12-3/TRBV12-4 | NA | NA | CASSHHLRGNTGELFF | TGTGCCAGCAGCCACCACCTCAGGGGAAACACCGGGGAGCTGTTTTTT
TRBJ2-2 | TRBV19 | TRBD1 | NA | CASSKGQGANTGELFF | TGTGCCAGTAGTAAGGGACAGGGAGCGAACACCGGGGAGCTGTTTTTT
TRBJ2-7 | TRBV29-1 | NA | NA | CSVEVPRGGQGYEQYF | TGCAGCGTTGAAGTACCTAGGGGGGGTCAGGGGTACGAGCAGTACTTC
TRBJ2-1 | TRBV24-1 | TRBD2 | few | CATSDTGTSINEQFF | TGTGCCACCAGTGATACCGGGACTAGCATAAATGAGCAGTTCTTC
TRBJ1-1 | TRBV6-5 | NA | once | CASSYSGPGGEAFF | TGTGCCAGCAGTTACTCTGGGCCGGGGGGTGAAGCTTTCTTT
TRBJ1-5 | TRBV14 | NA | NA | CASSQRQPQHF | TGTGCCAGCAGCCAACGTCAGCCCCAGCATTTT
TRBJ1-2 | TRBV18 | TRBD1 | NA | CASSLTQGQGADGYTF | TGTGCCAGCTCATTGACCCAGGGACAGGGGGCGGATGGCTACACCTTC
TRBJ2-1 | TRBV28 | TRBD1 | NA | CASSPPGTDEQFF | TGTGCCAGCAGTCCCCCGGGGACAGATGAGCAGTTCTTC
TRBJ2-1 | TRBV7-9 | TRBD1 | NA | CASSSGQGTYNEQFF | TGTGCCAGCAGCTCCGGACAGGGTACCTACAATGAGCAGTTCTTC
TRBJ1-2 | TRBV19 | NA | NA | CASSIDRRGFYNYGYTF | TGTGCCAGTAGTATAGATCGGCGAGGCTTTTATAACTATGGCTACACCTTC
TRBJ2-7 | TRBV6-5 | NA | NA | CASSSTGPSPQQYF | TGTGCCAGCAGTTCCACCGGACCATCACCCCAGCAGTACTTC
TRBJ2-7 | TRBV7-7 | NA | few | CASSLGAEENYEQYF | TGTGCCAGCAGCTTAGGAGCGGAGGAAAACTACGAGCAGTACTTC
TRBJ2-3 | TRBV4-3 | TRBD1 | NA | CASSQERQGARHTQYF | TGCGCCAGCAGCCAAGAGAGACAGGGGGCGCGTCATACGCAGTATTTT
TRBJ2-3 | TRBV20-1 | NA | NA | CSARDLRGERDTQYF | TGCAGTGCTAGAGATTTGAGGGGGGAGAGAGATACGCAGTATTTT
TRBJ2-7 | TRBV7-9 | TRBD1 | once | CASSLPLLGTGTSEQYF | TGTGCCAGCAGCTTACCTCTTTTGGGGACAGGGACATCCGAGCAGTACTTC
TRBJ1-4 | TRBV24-1 | TRBD1 | NA | CATSDPRTGWTEKLFF | TGTGCCACCAGTGATCCCAGGACAGGTTGGACTGAAAAACTGTTTTTT
TRBJ1-1 | TRBV6-2/TRBV6-3 | NA | NA | CASSYSLGGAFEAFF | TGTGCCAGCAGTTATTCGTTAGGGGGGGCGTTTGAAGCTTTCTTT
TRBJ2-1 | TRBV7-2 | TRBD2 | few | CASSALAGGSSYNEQFF | TGTGCCAGCAGCGCTCTAGCGGGGGGCAGTTCCTACAATGAGCAGTTCTTC
TRBJ2-3 | TRBV6-2/TRBV6-3 | NA | NA | CASTGTATDTQYF | TGTGCCAGCACAGGGACCGCCACAGATACGCAGTATTTT
TRBJ2-5 | TRBV7-9 | NA | NA | CASSLETIRAQTQYF | TGTGCCAGCAGCTTAGAGACTATTCGGGCCCAGACCCAGTACTTC
TRBJ1-2 | TRBV7-2 | NA | NA | CASSSRPQTGHGYTF | TGTGCCAGCAGCTCCCGGCCCCAGACAGGACATGGCTACACCTTC
TRBJ1-6 | TRBV27 | NA | NA | CASGHWGGGTVTNSPLHF | TGTGCCAGCGGTCACTGGGGCGGCGGCACAGTCACCAATTCACCCCTCCACTTT
TRBJ1-2 | TRBV30 | NA | NA | CAWSSGHHYGYTF | TGTGCCTGGAGTTCGGGACACCACTATGGCTACACCTTC
TRBJ1-5 | TRBV20-1 | NA | few | CSARDGNRVNQPQHF | TGCAGTGCTAGAGACGGGAACAGGGTCAATCAGCCCCAGCATTTT
TRBJ2-1 | TRBV7-8 | TRBD2 | NA | CASSITTSVAGHEQFF | TGTGCCAGCAGCATCACCACTAGCGTCGCCGGTCATGAGCAGTTCTTC
TRBJ2-3 | TRBV7-9 | NA | NA | CASSLEFRTQYF | TGTGCCAGCAGCTTAGAATTTCGAACGCAGTATTTT